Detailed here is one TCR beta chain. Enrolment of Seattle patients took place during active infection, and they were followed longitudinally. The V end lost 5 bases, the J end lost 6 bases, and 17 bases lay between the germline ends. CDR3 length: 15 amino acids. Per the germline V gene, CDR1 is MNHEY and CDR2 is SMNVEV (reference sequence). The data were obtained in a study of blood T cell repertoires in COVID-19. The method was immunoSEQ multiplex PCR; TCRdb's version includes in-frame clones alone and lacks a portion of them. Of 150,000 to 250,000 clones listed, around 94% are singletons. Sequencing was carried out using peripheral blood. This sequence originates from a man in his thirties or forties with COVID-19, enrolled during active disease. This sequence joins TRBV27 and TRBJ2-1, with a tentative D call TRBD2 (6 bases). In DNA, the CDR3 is TGTGCCAGCAGTCCCATCCCGGGAGATACCAATGAGCAGTTCTTC. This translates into CASSPIPGDTNEQFF.